Each of the 27 T cell receptor beta chains below was sequenced from the same sample in a study of immune heterogeneity within non-small cell lung tumors. Multiplex PCR amplified TCR beta CDR3 with 32 V and 13 J primers. TCRdb reanalysed the multiplex PCR reads using MiXCR and keeps one entry per CDR3 protein. Of approximately 2,500 distinct CDR3 sequences listed, roughly 14% were seen once; the top ten hold around 23%. Template material for each sample was 550 to 650 ng of bulk tumor genomic DNA. Every primary tumor yielded several biopsies, spaced far apart, that were taken during surgery. Their non-small cell lung cancer was newly diagnosed and untreated, and the patients underwent curative surgery. The sample comprised lung tumor tissue. Receptor source: a female donor with non-small cell lung cancer.

About this clonotype itself: Given a much more abundant clone one base away, this may be a read error. The conserved closing phenylalanine or tryptophan is absent in this CDR3, likely reflecting a read error. The CDR3 protein is CASKRDRGGYGYTV. CDR3 sequence (DNA): TGTGCCAGCAAAAGGGACAGGGGAGGGTATGGCTACACCGTC. The chain recombines TRBV6-2 or TRBV6-3 with TRBJ1-2; 10 bases line up with TRBD1. V dropped 7 bases and J dropped 5; count of bases not matched to a gene: 7. The CDR3 covers 14 residues. Looked up from germline, CDR1 is MNHEY and CDR2 is SVGEGT.

This clonotype was seen more than once but under ten times. This clone may be a read error of a much larger clone one base away. The chain combines TRBV19 with TRBJ2-1; no reliable D call. Looked up from germline, CDR1 is LNHDA and CDR2 is SQIVND (reference sequence). The CDR3 has 12 residues. The CDR3 DNA is TGTGCCAGTAGTATCCCGAACTTTGAGCAGCTCTTC. Protein product: CASSIPNFEQLF.

This clonotype is categorized as medium-sized. The V and J genes are TRBV6-1 and TRBJ2-1; possible D gene TRBD2, 6 bases. Germline CDR1 and CDR2: MNHNS and SASEGT. The CDR3 contains 15 residues. The V and J ends lost 5 bases and 0 bases respectively, with 11 bases between them. The CDR3, as DNA: TGTGCCAGCAGTTTAGCGGTAAGCTCCTACAATGAGCAGTTCTTC. It is translated as CASSLAVSSYNEQFF.

This clonotype is categorized as medium-sized. J is TRBJ1-2 and V is TRBV20-1; TRBD1 matches 7 bases. The germline CDR1 and CDR2 sequences are DFQATT and SNEGSKA (reference sequence). V trimming: 7 bases; J trimming: 6 bases; junction bases outside the gene matches: 14. The CDR3 runs to 14 residues. CDR3 amino acids: CSVGQPEDGDGYTF. The CDR3 nucleotides read TGCAGTGTGGGACAGCCGGAAGATGGGGATGGCTACACCTTC.

By sample fraction, this clonotype is medium-sized. V usage is TRBV28 and J usage is TRBJ2-3; the match to TRBD1 covers 8 bases. Germline assignment: CDR1 MDHEN and CDR2 SYDVKM. The CDR3 spans 16 residues. The junction had 11 bases not matched to a gene; V was cut back by 5 bases and J by 4 bases. The CDR3 protein is CASSPRTGNLADTQYF. The CDR3 DNA follows: TGTGCCAGCAGTCCCAGGACAGGGAATCTCGCAGATACGCAGTATTTT. The variable domain in full, with the rest retrieved from reference TRBV28 and TRBJ2-3, is DVKVTQSSRYLVKRTGEKVFLECVQDMDHENMFWYRQDPGLGLRLIYFSYDVKMKEKGDIPEGYSVSREKKERFSLILESASTNQTSMYLCASSPRTGNLADTQYFGPGTRLTVL.

Many counts were recorded for this clonotype. This chain links TRBV7-6 with TRBJ2-1; 10 nucleotides agree with TRBD2. J lost 4 bases, V lost 8 bases, and 5 bases had no gene match. Germline V CDR1 and CDR2: SGHVS, FNYEAQ. The CDR3 is 14 residues long. The CDR3 nucleotides read TGTGCCAGCGGCCTAGCGGGAGAGTACAATGAGCAGTTCTTC. It is translated as CASGLAGEYNEQFF.

By share, this clonotype ranks as medium-sized (0.01 to 0.1%). The rearrangement uses TRBV11-2 and TRBJ2-7; D not resolved. The ends were cut back, 6 bases at V and 0 bases at J, with 9 bases in the middle. Germline assignment: CDR1 SGHAT and CDR2 FQNNGV. The CDR3 runs 13 residues. This CDR3 reads CASRGGSSYEQYF. CDR3 in DNA: TGTGCCAGCAGGGGCGGCAGCTCCTACGAGCAGTACTTC.

This clonotype is labeled as medium-sized (0.01 to 0.1%). The chain combines TRBV7-8 with TRBJ1-1; no clear D gene. Germline V CDR1 and CDR2: SGHVS, FQNEAQ. V was pared by 1 base and J by 11 bases, with 17 bases between. The CDR3 is 14 amino acids. The CDR3 nucleotides read TGTGCCAGCAGCTTAGTTCAGCACCCCTTTAGGGCTTTCTTT. It translates to CASSLVQHPFRAFF.

This clonotype was counted a single time. In DNA form, the CDR3 reads TGTGCCACCAGTGATCGTACTAGCGGGACCTACAATGAGCAGTTCTTC. Translated: CATSDRTSGTYNEQFF. V and J are TRBV24-1 and TRBJ2-1; 10 positions agree with TRBD2. The CDR3 consists of 16 residues. Per the germline V gene, CDR1 is KGHDR and CDR2 is SFDVKD. Trimming at V came to 3 bases and at J to 2 bases, leaving 3 bases not matched to a gene.

By proportion, this clonotype is large. The chain has TRBV24-1 and TRBJ2-1; a weak D match, TRBD1 (6 bases). Germline V gene data show CDR1 as KGHDR and CDR2 as SFDVKD. The CDR3 is 16 residues long. Trimming pared 5 bases from V and 9 bases from J, leaving 22 bases between. CDR3 nucleotide sequence: TGTGCCACCAGTGCGCCGGGACATGGCCCCTCCGCTGAGCAGTTCTTC. Translating gives CATSAPGHGPSAEQFF.

The sample holds one count of this clonotype. The CDR3 does not close with the conserved phenylalanine or tryptophan, likely indicating a read error. The chain links TRBV30 to TRBJ1-2; TRBD1 might be the D (6 bases). The V gene lost 1 base and the J gene lost 8 bases, with 17 bases spanning the gap. Per the germline V gene, CDR1 is GTSNPN and CDR2 is SVGIG (reference sequence). The CDR3 consists of 14 residues. The CDR3 nucleotides read TGTGCCTGGAGTGGCGGGGCAGGGGAGTTAGGCTACACCATC. It codes for CAWSGGAGELGYTI.

With respect to this clonotype: A junction boundary mismatches the germline segment, possibly from a read error. The V gene is TRBV7-3, the J gene TRBJ2-7; D might be TRBD1 (5 bases). The CDR3 is 12 residues long. The germline CDR1 and CDR2 sequences are SGHTA and FQGTGA. The CDR3 sequence is CASSSDQGEKYF. The CDR3, as DNA: TGTGCAAGCAGCTCGGACCAGGGCGAGAAGTACTTC. Using reference TRBV7-3 and TRBJ2-7 for the parts outside the CDR3, the full variable domain is GAGVSQTPSNKVTEKGKYVELRCDPISGHTALYWYRQSLGQGPEFLIYFQGTGAADDSGLPNDRFFAVRPEGSVSTLKIQRTERGDSAVYLCASSSDQGEKYFGPGTRLTVT.

This clonotype has a handful of counts. A much larger clone lies a single base off, so this may be a read error. V and J are TRBV11-2 and TRBJ1-1; 7 bases agree with TRBD1. In germline, CDR1 is SGHAT, CDR2 FQNNGV. The CDR3 length is 14 residues. V dropped 8 bases and J dropped 2; count of bases not matched to a gene: 8. Here the CDR3 reads CASGWGQSNTEAFF. CDR3 DNA sequence: TGTGCCAGCGGCTGGGGACAGTCAAACACTGAAGCTTTCTTT.

This clonotype qualifies as large (0.1 to 1%). V and J are TRBV15 and TRBJ2-7; perhaps TRBD2 as D (6 bases). V dropped 1 base and J dropped 6 bases, with 16 bases sitting between them. CDR3 size: 15 residues. The V gene's germline CDR1 is LNHNV and CDR2 YYDKDF (reference sequence). The CDR3 loop reads CATSRVSGGGSEQYF. For the CDR3, the DNA is TGTGCCACCAGCAGAGTTTCTGGGGGAGGATCCGAGCAGTACTTC.

On this clonotype itself: At one of its ends the junction is not consistent with the germline gene, which may arise from a read error. The chain links TRBV3-1 to TRBJ2-5, with a possible D match to TRBD1 (6 bases). CDR3 length: 16 amino acids. CDR1 is LGHDT, CDR2 YNNKEL, per germline (reference sequence). CDR3 residues: CASSQGFTGNPETRYF. DNA for the CDR3: TGTGCCAGCAGCCAAGGGTTCACAGGGAACCCAGAGACCCGGTACTTC.

By its share, this clonotype is large. This chain connects TRBV2 to TRBJ2-7; no reliable D call. Germline-derived CDR1 and CDR2 are SNHLY and FYNNEI. The V end lost 4 bases, the J end lost 0 bases, and 13 bases lay between the germline ends. The length of the CDR3 is 15 residues. The CDR3 DNA is TGTGCCAGCAGTGCATCATCGGGCTCCTCCTACGAGCAGTACTTC. Protein: CASSASSGSSYEQYF.

Many counts were recorded for this clonotype. The rearrangement links TRBV29-1 to TRBJ2-3; 13 bases match TRBD2. This CDR3 is 15 amino acids long. V gave up 4 bases and J gave up 3 bases; unmatched junction bases: 4. Germline loops: CDR1 SQVTM, CDR2 ANQGSEA. CDR3 in DNA: TGCAGCGTTGGGACTAGCGGGAGAGGAACAGATACGCAGTATTTT. Translating gives CSVGTSGRGTDTQYF.

This clonotype is categorized as medium-sized. The chain employs TRBV7-9 and TRBJ1-1; tentatively, D is TRBD1 (5 bases). The CDR3 runs to 13 residues. Germline assignment: CDR1 SEHNR and CDR2 FQNEAQ (reference sequence). The V and J ends lost 7 bases and 3 bases respectively, with 12 bases between them. In DNA, the CDR3 is TGTGCCAGCATGGGGGGGGTGGACACTGAAGCTTTCTTT. Translating it yields CASMGGVDTEAFF.

Within the sample, this clonotype is medium-sized (0.01 to 0.1%). The genes are TRBV2 and TRBJ1-5, with TRBD1 matching 10 bases. CDR1 SNHLY and CDR2 FYNNEI come from the germline V gene. V was clipped by 6 bases and J by 7 bases; unmatched bases: 9. CDR3 length: 15 residues. For the CDR3, the DNA is TGTGCCAGCAGCGTGGGACAGGGGCCCGGGCAGCCCCAGCATTTT. This gives the protein CASSVGQGPGQPQHF.

This clonotype counts as medium-sized (0.01 to 0.1%). The V call is TRBV24-1, the J call TRBJ2-2; weak D call: TRBD1 (6 bases). The ends were cut back, 9 bases at V and 8 bases at J, with 15 bases in the middle. The CDR3 length is 13 residues. Per germline, CDR1 KGHDR and CDR2 SFDVKD. Here the CDR3 reads CATAHRARGELFF. In DNA, the CDR3 is TGTGCCACCGCCCACAGGGCGCGGGGGGAGCTGTTTTTT.

A word on this clonotype: A much larger clone lies one base from this, so it may be a read error. V and J are TRBV5-6 and TRBJ2-3; 11 bases fit TRBD2. Germline values: CDR1 SGHDT, CDR2 YYEEEE. The CDR3 spans 17 residues. Unmatched junction bases numbered 13, after V lost 4 bases and J lost 6 bases. This CDR3 is CASSTRLLSSGRDTQYF. The CDR3 DNA sequence: TGTGCCAGCAGCACGAGGCTACTATCTAGCGGGAGGGATACGCAGTATTTT.

This clonotype is labeled medium-sized. V is TRBV28 and J is TRBJ2-5; 7 nucleotides match TRBD2. Trimming removed 5 bases from V and 2 bases from J; junction bases left unmatched: 11. The germline V gene has CDR1 MDHEN and CDR2 SYDVKM. This CDR3 is built from 16 residues. The CDR3 sequence is CASSTTGSGAQETQYF. The CDR3 DNA follows: TGTGCCAGCAGTACCACTGGGAGCGGGGCTCAAGAGACCCAGTACTTC.

This clonotype was detected once. V usage is TRBV10-3 and J usage is TRBJ2-3; 7 bases are shared with TRBD2. V dropped 0 bases and J dropped 5; count of bases not matched to a gene: 11. Germline V lookup: CDR1 ENHRY, CDR2 SYGVKD. The CDR3 covers 17 residues. The CDR3 spells CAISESTSERDGDTQYF. The DNA for the CDR3 is TGTGCCATCAGTGAGTCTACTAGCGAGCGGGATGGAGATACGCAGTATTTT.

Sample share makes this clonotype medium-sized. The chain combines TRBV7-9 with TRBJ2-3; TRBD2 aligns across 13 bases. The CDR3 consists of 16 residues. The germline V gene encodes CDR1 SEHNR and CDR2 FQNEAQ (reference sequence). V shed 5 bases, J shed 3 bases, and the junction held 5 bases outside the gene matches. This CDR3 reads CASSLWTSGRTDTQYF. CDR3 bases: TGTGCCAGCAGCCTCTGGACTAGCGGGAGAACAGATACGCAGTATTTT.

This clonotype qualifies as medium-sized. V gene TRBV19 combines with J gene TRBJ1-1; 7 nucleotides match TRBD1. Germline lookup yields CDR1 LNHDA and CDR2 SQIVND (reference sequence). The trim removed 6 bases at V and 7 bases at J, leaving 11 bases unmatched. The CDR3 is 14 amino acids. The CDR3: CASRAMTGSDEAFF. CDR3 nucleotide sequence: TGTGCCAGTAGGGCGATGACAGGGTCCGATGAAGCTTTCTTT.

Within the sample, this clonotype is medium-sized. The V gene is TRBV6-1, the J gene TRBJ1-1; D is perhaps TRBD1 (6 bases). This CDR3 has 14 amino acids. Germline CDR1 is MNHNS and CDR2 is SASEGT. Trimming removed 10 bases from V and 1 base from J, with 16 bases in between. In DNA, the CDR3 is TGTGCCACCAGCCCGGGGGCACCGAACACTGAAGCTTTCTTT. Protein product: CATSPGAPNTEAFF.

In its sample, this clonotype ranks as medium-sized (0.01 to 0.1%). The rearrangement uses TRBV6-1 and TRBJ1-1, with TRBD1 matching 7 bases. CDR3 length: 14 residues. The germline V gene encodes CDR1 MNHNS and CDR2 SASEGT. The ends lost 7 bases at V and 1 base at J; junction bases unmatched: 6. CDR3 nucleotides: TGTGCCAGCATCTCCCCAGGGGGGAACACTGAAGCTTTCTTT. It encodes CASISPGGNTEAFF.